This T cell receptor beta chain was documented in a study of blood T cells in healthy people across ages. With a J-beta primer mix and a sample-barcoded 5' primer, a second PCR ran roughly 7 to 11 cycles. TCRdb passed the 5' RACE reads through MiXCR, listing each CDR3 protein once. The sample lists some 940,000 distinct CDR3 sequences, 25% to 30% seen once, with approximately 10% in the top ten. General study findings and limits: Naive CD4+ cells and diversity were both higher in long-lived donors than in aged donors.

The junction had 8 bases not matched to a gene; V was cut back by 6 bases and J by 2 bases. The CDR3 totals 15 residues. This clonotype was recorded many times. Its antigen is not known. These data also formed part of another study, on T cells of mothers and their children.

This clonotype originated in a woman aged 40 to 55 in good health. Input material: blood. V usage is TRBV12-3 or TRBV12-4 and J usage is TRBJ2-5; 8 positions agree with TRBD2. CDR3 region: CASRPTGGGQETQYF. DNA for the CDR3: TGTGCCAGCAGACCTACAGGCGGGGGGCAAGAGACCCAGTACTTC.